This TCR beta chain originates from a study of cytomegalovirus exposure and HLA in healthy donors. Primers for the PCR totalled 60 Vbeta and 13 Jbeta. Only in-frame clones appear in the TCRdb table, and some are missing; sequencing was by immunoSEQ multiplex PCR. The data hold under 200,000 clones, with 80% observed a single time. With respect to this clone: The antigen is undetermined.

Findings of the study overall: Later analysis demonstrated an association between a missense DCLRE1C variant and TCR beta V- and J-gene trimming. What TCR beta sequences reportedly achieved was accurate prediction of HLA-A and HLA-B alleles in most subjects. The study assumed roughly uniform donor sequencing depth for presence/absence analyses.

Trimming removed 5 bases from V and 4 bases from J, with 14 bases in between. The CDR3 consists of 14 residues. The germline V gene has CDR1 SEHNR and CDR2 FQNEAQ (reference sequence). The TCR originated in a woman aged 50 to 60 in good health and CMV-seronegative. The sample was PBMCs. The gene calls are TRBV7-9 and TRBJ1-1, with D tentatively TRBD1 (5 bases). CDR3 nucleotide sequence: TGTGCCAGCAGCCTCCTTTGGGGGGGCACTGAAGCTTTCTTT. The encoded protein is CASSLLWGGTEAFF.